This TCR beta chain was captured in a study of T cells after posttransplantation cyclophosphamide (dated by TCRdb to 2015 to 2016). At the level of the whole study: Using TRB sequencing, the study followed how the T cell repertoire reconstituted after myeloablative bone marrow transplantation in which posttransplantation cyclophosphamide served as GVHD prophylaxis. TRB sequencing was also done on up to 3 additional blood samples from 2 to 5.2 years after transplant in 3 patients, and on pretransplant blood from 4 patients. Antigen receptor sequencing covered samples from 35 PTCy-treated patients and around 16 of their related bone marrow donors. Public TRB sequences were compared against a database of over 3,000 sequences linked to responses to pathogens, tumor antigens, self-antigens and alloantigens. Because TRA and TRB clonality correlated tightly in 9 samples, later TCR analyses were limited to TRB. Blood from every one of the 34 PTCy patients who had 1-year posttransplant specimens underwent TRB sequencing.

Genomic DNA was the input for TRB sequencing, which was run either with the immunoSEQ assay at survey resolution or with the hsTCRB kit. In the paper's pipeline: The immunoSEQ software handled the initial read processing, while the LymphoSeq R package was used for the repertoire analyses. For each TRB dataset, clonality was calculated as 1 minus normalized Shannon entropy, and the Gini coefficient was computed as well. To infer phenotypes in unsorted samples, TRB sequences from sorted subsets of the recipient or donor were mapped onto the unsorted samples of the same recipient. The source is immuneACCESS, and TCRdb retained only in-frame sequences with V and J called. Part of the clones is not carried over; for the studies checked, unresolved V genes explain less than half of this, and the remainder is unexplained. V and J calls plus clone size are reproduced from that table; the DNA served to infer D and trimming. The sample records tens of thousands of clones, none occurring a single time. Of the sample, 2.5% is held by the ten largest clones.

Results and caveats for the whole study, not just this receptor: The TRB repertoires of T cells infiltrating skin or GI tract showed only limited overlap with the TRB repertoires of T cells in blood. Across 45 patients, recipient CMV seropositivity and CMV reactivation were highly associated with TRB clonality; PTCy diversity was similar to CNI/methotrexate controls. Donor-recipient similarity was low at 1-2 months but rose over the first year, and later blood repertoires were often dominated by donor CD8+ memory clones.

On the day of marrow donation, related bone marrow donors gave peripheral blood samples. Peripheral blood and bone marrow mononuclear cells were isolated by Ficoll-Hypaque density centrifugation and were cryopreserved. Turning to this clone: Its antigen is currently not known. No base quality values were provided; no much bigger clone lies one nucleotide off.

The receptor's source is a man aged 45-60 years in good health, CMV-negative, and a related stem cell transplant donor. Sequenced: PBMCs.

Here is the DNA: TGCGCCAGCAGCTTCCTAGTGAACACAGATACGCAGTATTTT. Translated, it gives CASSFLVNTDTQYF. The chain couples TRBV5-1 to TRBJ2-3; no confident D gene assignment can be made. Cut back by 2 bases and 2 bases, the V and J ends lie 9 bases apart. Its CDR3 holds 14 amino acids, cysteine through phenylalanine. The kept DNA is CDR3 alone, 42 bases in frame from the first base. Per the germline V gene, SGHRS is the CDR1 and YFSETQ is the CDR2.